The rows below give T cell receptor beta chains drawn from one sample of a study of T cell responses to AZD1222 COVID-19 vaccine. TCRdb's table, derived via immunoSEQ multiplex PCR, lists solely in-frame clones and lacks some. The sample includes about 140,000 clones, more than 90% seen only once; the top ten take roughly 5.1%. Material: peripheral blood, obtained on day 0 of AZD1222 vaccination. Receptors originate from an adult in good health. The CDR3 runs from the conserved cysteine through the conserved F or W. D genes are given only for firm matches. Some rows have no size entry. The others give once, few or many, or a class for an expanded clone.

clone_size	v_call	j_call	d_call	cdr3_nt	cdr3_aa
-	TRBV7-2	TRBJ2-2	-	TGTGCCAGCAGCTTAGCCGTCATCTTTTATGACACCGGGGAGCTGTTTTTT	CASSLAVIFYDTGELFF
-	TRBV18	TRBJ2-7	TRBD2	TGTGCCAGCTCACCATTAGCGGGGGGCAGCTCCTACGAGCAGTACTTC	CASSPLAGGSSYEQYF
once	TRBV7-2	TRBJ1-2	-	TGTGCCAGCAGCTTAGACCCCCTCCGGGGCTACACCTTC	CASSLDPLRGYTF
-	TRBV6-5	TRBJ1-2	TRBD1	TGTGCCAGCAGTATGCTACAGGGGTTAGGCTACACCTTC	CASSMLQGLGYTF
-	TRBV7-8	TRBJ2-3	-	TGTGCCAGCATCGGAGTAGGGACGCAGTATTTT	CASIGVGTQYF
once	TRBV6-5	TRBJ2-2	-	TGTGCCAGCAGGACAGCTCTAAGGAACACCGGGGAGCTGTTTTTT	CASRTALRNTGELFF
-	TRBV4-2	TRBJ2-7	TRBD2	TGTGCCAGCAGCCAAGTGGGACTAGCGGGCCAGTACTTC	CASSQVGLAGQYF
-	TRBV24-1	TRBJ2-5	TRBD1	TGTGCCACCAGTGCCGGAACAGGGGGCATGGGAGAGACCCAGTACTTC	CATSAGTGGMGETQYF
-	TRBV14	TRBJ2-2	TRBD1	TGTGCCAGCAGCCACCTTACAGGGGTCGGCACCGGGGAGCTGTTTTTT	CASSHLTGVGTGELFF
-	TRBV12-3/TRBV12-4	TRBJ1-4	-	TGTGCCAGCAGTGGGGACGAAAAACTGTTTTTT	CASSGDEKLFF
-	TRBV3-1/TRBV3-2	TRBJ1-4	-	TGTGCCAGCAGCCGAACCTTCGATACTAATGAAAAACTGTTTTTT	CASSRTFDTNEKLFF
-	TRBV9	TRBJ1-3	-	TGTGCCAGCAGCGTAGAATACTCTGGAAACACCATATATTTT	CASSVEYSGNTIYF
-	TRBV2	TRBJ2-7	TRBD1	TGTGCCAGCAGTGAGTCGTTGACAGGGAACGAGCAGTACTTC	CASSESLTGNEQYF
-	TRBV25-1	TRBJ1-2	-	TGTGCCAGCTCAGCCCGACAATATTCTAACTATGGCTACACCTTC	CASSARQYSNYGYTF
-	TRBV6-5	TRBJ2-7	TRBD1	TGTGCCAGCAGCCGGGACAGGGTATATGAGCAGTACTTC	CASSRDRVYEQYF
once	TRBV19	TRBJ2-1	-	TGTGCCAGTAGCCTCGGGGGTGCATCTTACAATGAGCAGTTCTTC	CASSLGGASYNEQFF
-	TRBV12-3/TRBV12-4	TRBJ1-1	TRBD1	TGTGCCAGCAGGGACAGGGGGCTTACTGAAGCTTTCTTT	CASRDRGLTEAFF